The clone carrying this T cell receptor beta chain came up many times. Its target is not known. The source of the sample is a study of T-cell reconstitution after alpha-beta-depleted transplantation in children. Whole-study findings and limits: Surviving recipient T cells and thymic progenitors accounted for the high day-60 TCRbeta diversity observed in some patients. Among T cells one year after transplant, newly produced cells accounted for most counts and diversity. The study reportedly traced alpha-beta T cells about two months after transplant to several hundred expanded graft clones.

The CDR3 loop spans 14 amino acids. Trimming left V 6 bases short and J 2 bases short, with 13 bases between. From germline, CDR1 is MDHEN and CDR2 SYDVKM. TCRbeta library preparation incorporated unique molecular identifiers. TCRdb fed the PCR reads into MiXCR, producing one record per CDR3 protein. This table holds 200,000 to 300,000 distinct CDR3 sequences, around 7.5% found once. The specimen comprised PBMCs, mostly from graft donor cells, sampled 180 days after TCRalphabeta/CD19-depleted stem cell transplant. The chain carries TRBV28 and TRBJ1-1, with D unresolved. The receptor was derived from a male patient younger than 18 who had a stem cell transplant for acute lymphoblastic leukemia, so the T cells may come from the graft donor. The CDR3 nucleotides are TGTGCCAGCAGAATTGACCAACCAAACACTGAAGCTTTCTTT. Protein product: CASRIDQPNTEAFF.